This T cell receptor (beta chain) was retrieved from a study of blood T cell repertoires in COVID-19. Methods used by the authors: Researchers report that nucleated cell counts were estimated from reference gene primer amplification. Measured with immunoSEQ multiplex PCR; TCRdb has only the in-frame clones, and not every one. Clonal size and the V and J genes are those of that table, whereas D and trimming came from the DNA. The table has about 28,000 clones, 84% seen once. CDR1 and CDR2 (germline): SGDLS, YYNGEE. Trimming cost V 4 bases and J 0 bases, with 14 bases left between them. The CDR3 is 16 residues long.

Sequenced input: peripheral blood. V and J are TRBV9 and TRBJ2-1, with D unresolved. The clonotype originates from a man in his 70s with active COVID-19. This chain's CDR3 is CASSSDSPSSYNEQFF. Here the CDR3 DNA reads TGTGCCAGCAGCTCCGATAGTCCGAGCTCCTACAATGAGCAGTTCTTC.